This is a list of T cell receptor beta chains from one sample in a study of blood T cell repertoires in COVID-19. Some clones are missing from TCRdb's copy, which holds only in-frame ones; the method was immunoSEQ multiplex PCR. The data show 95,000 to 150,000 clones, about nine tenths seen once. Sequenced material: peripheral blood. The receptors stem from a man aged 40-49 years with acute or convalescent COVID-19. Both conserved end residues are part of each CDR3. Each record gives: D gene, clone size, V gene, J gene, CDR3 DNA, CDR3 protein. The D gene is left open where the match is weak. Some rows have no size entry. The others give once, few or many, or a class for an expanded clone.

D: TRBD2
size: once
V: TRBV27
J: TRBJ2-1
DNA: TGTGCCATCGCCGGGACTAGGAACAATGAGCAGTTCTTC
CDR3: CAIAGTRNNEQFF

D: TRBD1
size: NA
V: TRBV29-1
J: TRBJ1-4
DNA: TGCAGCGTTGACCCGGGACAGGGGGGTGAAAAACTGTTTTTT
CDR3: CSVDPGQGGEKLFF

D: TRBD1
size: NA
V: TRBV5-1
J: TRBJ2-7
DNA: TGCGCCAGCAGCTTCTCAGGACAGGGCCCCTACGAGCAGTACTTC
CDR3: CASSFSGQGPYEQYF

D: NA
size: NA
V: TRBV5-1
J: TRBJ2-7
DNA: TGCGCCAGCAGCTTGGATTCAGAGCAGTACTTC
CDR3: CASSLDSEQYF

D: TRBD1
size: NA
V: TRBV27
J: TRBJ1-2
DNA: TGTGCCAGCAGTCCTACTCGACAGGGCCGTGCTGGCTACACCTTC
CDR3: CASSPTRQGRAGYTF

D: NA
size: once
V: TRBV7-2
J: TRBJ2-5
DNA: TGTGCCAGCAGCTTAGATGGGCGCTCCCAAGAGACCCAGTACTTC
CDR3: CASSLDGRSQETQYF

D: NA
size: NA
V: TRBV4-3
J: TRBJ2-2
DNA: TGCGCCAGCAGCCTTCGGGTAGCTCTAGGCGGGGAGCTGTTTTTT
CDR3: CASSLRVALGGELFF

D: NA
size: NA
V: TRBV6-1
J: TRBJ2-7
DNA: TGTGCCAGCAGTGAAGGACTAAGTACGGGTTACATGGCCTACGAGCAGTACTTC
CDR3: CASSEGLSTGYMAYEQYF

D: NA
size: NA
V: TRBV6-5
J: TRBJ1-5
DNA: TGTGCCAGCACTGCGGGATTTGATCAGCCCCAGCATTTT
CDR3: CASTAGFDQPQHF

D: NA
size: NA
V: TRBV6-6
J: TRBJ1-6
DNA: TGTGCCAGCAGTTACGCCGGGAATTCACCCCTCCACTTT
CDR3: CASSYAGNSPLHF

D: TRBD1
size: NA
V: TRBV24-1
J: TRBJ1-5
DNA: TGTGCCACCAGTGATGCGACAGGGGTTCAGCCCCAGCATTTT
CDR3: CATSDATGVQPQHF

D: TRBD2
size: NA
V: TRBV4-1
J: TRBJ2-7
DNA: TGCGCCAGCAGCCATTGGACTAGCGAGGACGAGCAGTACTTC
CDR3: CASSHWTSEDEQYF

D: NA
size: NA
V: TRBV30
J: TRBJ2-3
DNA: TGTGCCTGGAGTGTCAGCGGGCGGAGCACAGATACGCAGTATTTT
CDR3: CAWSVSGRSTDTQYF

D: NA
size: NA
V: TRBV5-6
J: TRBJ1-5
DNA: TGTGCCAGCAGCTTGGCGGGAGGCAATCAGCCCCAGCATTTT
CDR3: CASSLAGGNQPQHF

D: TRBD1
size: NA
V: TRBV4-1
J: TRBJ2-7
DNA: TGCGCCAGCAGCCAAGCGGGGACAGGGCCCTTCGAGCAGTACTTC
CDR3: CASSQAGTGPFEQYF

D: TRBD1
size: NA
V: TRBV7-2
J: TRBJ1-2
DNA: TGTGCCAGCAGCATTCCAGGGGGAAGTTTAGGGAGTCAAGGCTACACCTTC
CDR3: CASSIPGGSLGSQGYTF

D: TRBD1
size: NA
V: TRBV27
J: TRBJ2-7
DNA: TGTGCCAGCAGTAACCGGGACAGGGGATACAACGAGCAGTACTTC
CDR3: CASSNRDRGYNEQYF

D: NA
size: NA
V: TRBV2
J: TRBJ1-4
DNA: TGTGCCAGCAGTCGGGACTCTGCAACTAATGAAAAACTGTTTTTT
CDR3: CASSRDSATNEKLFF

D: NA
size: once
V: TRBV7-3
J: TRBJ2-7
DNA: NA
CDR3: CASSFGPGVRNEQYF

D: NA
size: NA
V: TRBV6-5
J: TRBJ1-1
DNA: TGTGCCAGCAGGGACAGCAACATGAACACTGAAGCTTTCTTT
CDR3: CASRDSNMNTEAFF

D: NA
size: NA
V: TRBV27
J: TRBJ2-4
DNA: TGTGCCAGCAGTGCCACGGACAGTAAAAACATTCAGTACTTC
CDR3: CASSATDSKNIQYF

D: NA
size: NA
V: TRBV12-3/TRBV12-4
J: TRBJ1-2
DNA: TGTGCCAGCAGTTCTCGGGGGGGCTACACCTTC
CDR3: CASSSRGGYTF

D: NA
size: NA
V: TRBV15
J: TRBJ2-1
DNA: TGTGCCACCAGCAGAGATCGGTTGTGGACAGCGAACTCCTCCTACAATGAGCAGTTCTTC
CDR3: CATSRDRLWTANSSYNEQFF

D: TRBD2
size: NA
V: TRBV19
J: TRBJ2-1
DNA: TGTGCCAGTAGTAGAAGTGCTCTCCTGCTAGCGGTGGCCAATGAGCAGTTCTTC
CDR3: CASSRSALLLAVANEQFF

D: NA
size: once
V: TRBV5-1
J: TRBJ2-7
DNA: TGCGCCAGCAGCTTGGGGCGGAGCTCCTACGAGCAGTACTTC
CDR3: CASSLGRSSYEQYF

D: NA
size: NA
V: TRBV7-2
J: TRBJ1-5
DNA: TGTGCCAGCAGCCTACATAACTCGGGGAAGCAGCCCCAGCATTTT
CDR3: CASSLHNSGKQPQHF

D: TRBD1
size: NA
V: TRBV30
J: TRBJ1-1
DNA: TGTGCCTGGAGTGTCAGCCGGGACAGGGGCCTAAGAGGGAACACTGAAGCTTTCTTT
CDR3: CAWSVSRDRGLRGNTEAFF

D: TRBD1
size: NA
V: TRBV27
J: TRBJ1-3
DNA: TGTGCCAGCAGTCCCCTCCAGGGGGGCGGAAACACCATATATTTT
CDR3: CASSPLQGGGNTIYF

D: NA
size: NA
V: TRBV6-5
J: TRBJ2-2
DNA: TGTGCCAGCAGTTATCAAGGGGGAGACGGGGAGCTGTTTTTT
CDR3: CASSYQGGDGELFF

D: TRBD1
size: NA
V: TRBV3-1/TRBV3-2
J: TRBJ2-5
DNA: TGTGCCAGCAGTGGGACAGCGTCTCAAGAGACCCAGTACTTC
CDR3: CASSGTASQETQYF

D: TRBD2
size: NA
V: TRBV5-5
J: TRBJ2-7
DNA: TGTGCCAGCAGCTTGGCGGGACTAGCAAGTTACGAGCAGTACTTC
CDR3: CASSLAGLASYEQYF

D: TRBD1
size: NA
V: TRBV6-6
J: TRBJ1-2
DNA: TGTGCCAGCAGTTACGGGTTCCAGGGGGTTGGCTACACCTTC
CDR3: CASSYGFQGVGYTF

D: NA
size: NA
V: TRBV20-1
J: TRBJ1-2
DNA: TGCAGTGCTAGTCCTGGGGCAGGCCACTCATTC
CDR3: CSASPGAGHSF

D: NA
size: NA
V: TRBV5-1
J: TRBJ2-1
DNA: TGCGCCAGCAGCTTGGGGCGGGATGGGAATGAGCAGTTCTTC
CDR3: CASSLGRDGNEQFF

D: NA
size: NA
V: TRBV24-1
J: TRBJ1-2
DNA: TGTGCCACCAGTGATTCAGGCAGGGTGTCTGGCTACACCTTC
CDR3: CATSDSGRVSGYTF

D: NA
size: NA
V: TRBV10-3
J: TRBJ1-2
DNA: TGTGCCATCAGTGAGGCGGATGGCTACACCTTC
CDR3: CAISEADGYTF

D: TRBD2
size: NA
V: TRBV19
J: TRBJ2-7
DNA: TGTGCCAGTAGTATTAAGCGGGAGAGAGGCTACGAGCAGTACTTC
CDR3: CASSIKRERGYEQYF

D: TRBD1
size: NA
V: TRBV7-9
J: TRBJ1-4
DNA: TGTGCCAGCAGCTTAAGTACCGGGACAGTGAATGAAAAACTGTTTTTT
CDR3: CASSLSTGTVNEKLFF

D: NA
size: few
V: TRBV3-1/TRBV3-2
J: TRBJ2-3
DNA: TGTGCCAGCAGCCAGGAAAGGGGTCGAACAGATACGCAGTATTTT
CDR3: CASSQERGRTDTQYF

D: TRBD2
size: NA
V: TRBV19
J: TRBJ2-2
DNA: TGTGCCAGTAGTAGACGGACTAGCGGGAGCCCCGGGGAGCTGTTTTTT
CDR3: CASSRRTSGSPGELFF

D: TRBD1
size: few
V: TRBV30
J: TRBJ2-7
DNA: TGTGCCTGGAGTGTAGGGACAGGGTGGGGGACCTACGAGCAGTACTTC
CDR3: CAWSVGTGWGTYEQYF

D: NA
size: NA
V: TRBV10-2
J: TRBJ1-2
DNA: TGCGCCAGCAGTGAGTCAAGTCTAGGTGGAAGCTATGGCTACACCTTC
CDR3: CASSESSLGGSYGYTF

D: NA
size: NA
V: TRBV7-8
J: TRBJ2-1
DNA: TGTGCCAGCAGCTTCGGGGGACCCGTCAATGAGCAGTTCTTC
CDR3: CASSFGGPVNEQFF

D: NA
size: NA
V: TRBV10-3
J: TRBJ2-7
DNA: TGTGCCATCAGGGGGAACCAGGGGCCGAACTACGAGCAGTACTTC
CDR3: CAIRGNQGPNYEQYF

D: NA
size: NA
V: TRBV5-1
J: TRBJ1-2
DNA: TGCGCCAGCAGCCCGGGGGTGACCTATGGCTACACCTTC
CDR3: CASSPGVTYGYTF

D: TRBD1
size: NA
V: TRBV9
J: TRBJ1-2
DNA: TGTGCCAGCAGCGTGGGACAGGGGGCTTGGGATGGCTACACCTTC
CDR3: CASSVGQGAWDGYTF

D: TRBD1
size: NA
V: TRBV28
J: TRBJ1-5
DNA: TGTGCCAGCTATCCTCGGACAGGGGACAATCAGCCCCAGCATTTT
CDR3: CASYPRTGDNQPQHF

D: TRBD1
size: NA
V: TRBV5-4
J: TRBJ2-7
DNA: TGTGCCAGCAGCTTGGAGACAGGGGCTTCCTACGAGCAGTACTTC
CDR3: CASSLETGASYEQYF

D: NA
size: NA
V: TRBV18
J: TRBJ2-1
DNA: TGTGCCAGCTCACCAGAGACAGAGTACAATGAGCAGTTCTTC
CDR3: CASSPETEYNEQFF

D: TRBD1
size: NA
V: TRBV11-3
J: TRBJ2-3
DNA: TGTGCCAGCAGCTTGGGACAGGGCACAGGTACGCAGTATTTT
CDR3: CASSLGQGTGTQYF

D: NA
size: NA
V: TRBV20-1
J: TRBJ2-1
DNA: TGCAGTGCTAGTCTCGCGGGGAGCTCCTACAATGAGCAGTTCTTC
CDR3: CSASLAGSSYNEQFF

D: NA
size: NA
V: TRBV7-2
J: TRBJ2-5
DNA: TGTGCCAGCACCCGGGGGGCGGGAGAGACCCAGTACTTC
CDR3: CASTRGAGETQYF

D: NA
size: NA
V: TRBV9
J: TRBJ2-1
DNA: TGTGCCAGCAGCGTGTCGGGGTCCTCCTACAATGAGCAGTTCTTC
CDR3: CASSVSGSSYNEQFF

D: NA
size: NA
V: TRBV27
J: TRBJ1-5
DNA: TGTGCCAGCAGAGGCAGAGGAAATAATCAGCCCCAGCATTTT
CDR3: CASRGRGNNQPQHF

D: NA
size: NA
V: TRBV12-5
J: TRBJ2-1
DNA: TGTGCTAGTGGTTTGGTTAGCAGTTACAATGAGCAGTTCTTC
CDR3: CASGLVSSYNEQFF

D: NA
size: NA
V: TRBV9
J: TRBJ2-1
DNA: TGTGCCAGCACGACCGGGAGCCCCTACAATGAGCAGTTCTTC
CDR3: CASTTGSPYNEQFF

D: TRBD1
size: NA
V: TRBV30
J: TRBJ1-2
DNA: TGTGCCTGGACCCGGACAGGGACCTATGGCTACACCTTC
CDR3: CAWTRTGTYGYTF

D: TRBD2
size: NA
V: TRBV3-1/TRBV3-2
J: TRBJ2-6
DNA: TGTGCCAGCAGCCACAAGATTGGACTAGCGGGGAATCCTGGGGCCAACGTCCTGACTTTC
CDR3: CASSHKIGLAGNPGANVLTF

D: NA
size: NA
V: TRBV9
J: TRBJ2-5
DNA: TGTGCCAGCAGCGTAGGACAGCCCCAAGAGACCCAGTACTTC
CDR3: CASSVGQPQETQYF